Presented here are 9 T cell receptor beta chains from one specimen sequenced in a study of shared clonotypes between healthy human individuals (dated by TCRdb to 2018 to 2021). Libraries came from the immunoSEQ multiplex PCR assay. As stored in TCRdb, this immuneACCESS dataset retains in-frame rearrangements with V and J assigned. A fraction of the clones does not appear; measured against another copy, unresolved V genes explain less than half of the discrepancy, and the remainder lacks a known reason. The sample records approximately 1,000,000 clones, around three quarters of which are singletons. Of the sample, 0.5% to 0.6% is held by the ten largest clones. The specimen sequenced was memory CD4+ T cells from PBMCs. This sample's cell subset or site label indicates: CD45RA-negative fraction. Every receptor here comes from a man aged 18 to 29 in good health. Some clones in this sample may be carry-over from other donors' samples.

The rearrangement joins TRBV27 to TRBJ2-1, with 8 positions matching TRBD1. J lost 3 bases, V lost 2 bases, and 3 bases had no gene match. The CDR3 is 15 amino acids. Per the germline V gene, CDR1 is MNHEY and CDR2 is SMNVEV (reference sequence). The chain's CDR3 is CASSLQGANYNEQFF. CDR3 nucleotides: TGTGCCAGCAGTTTACAGGGGGCGAACTACAATGAGCAGTTCTTC.

This clone was detected many times. The V gene is TRBV4-1, the J gene TRBJ2-6, with D tentatively TRBD1 (6 bases). CDR1 and CDR2 (germline): MGHRA, YSYEKL. V lost 0 bases and J lost 4, with 10 bases in between. The CDR3 length is 16 residues. The CDR3 sequence is CASSQEGGSGANVLTF. The CDR3 DNA sequence: TGCGCCAGCAGCCAAGAAGGGGGTTCCGGGGCCAACGTCCTGACTTTC.

This clone has a single count. This rearrangement joins TRBV7-2 to TRBJ2-7, with D perhaps TRBD2 (6 bases). Trimming removed 2 bases from V and 7 bases from J, with 18 bases in between. Germline-derived CDR1 and CDR2 are SGHTA and FQGNSA. There are 15 residues in the CDR3. The CDR3 reads CASSLTRTTGGEQYF. CDR3 in DNA: TGTGCCAGCAGCTTAACCCGGACTACGGGCGGAGAGCAGTACTTC.

The rearrangement uses TRBV28 and TRBJ2-3, with D maybe TRBD2 (5 bases). This CDR3 is 14 amino acids long. V lost 7 bases and J lost 2, with 13 bases in between. The V gene's germline CDR1 is MDHEN and CDR2 SYDVKM. CDR3 nucleotide sequence: TGTGCCAGCAAAGGAGGAACCTTCACAGATACGCAGTATTTT. This sequence encodes CASKGGTFTDTQYF.

This clone was detected only once. The chain combines TRBV2 with TRBJ1-2; 8 bases are a match to TRBD1. The CDR3 has 13 amino acids. Germline assignment: CDR1 SNHLY and CDR2 FYNNEI. The V and J ends lost 6 bases and 6 bases, in that order; junction bases with no gene match: 6. CDR3: CASSLTGGDGYTF. CDR3 sequence (DNA): TGTGCCAGCAGCCTCACAGGGGGTGATGGCTACACCTTC.

The chain joins TRBV18 to TRBJ2-5, with a possible D match to TRBD1 (5 bases). V dropped 1 base and J dropped 5 bases, with 11 bases sitting between them. The CDR3 consists of 14 residues. CDR1 KGHSH and CDR2 LQKENI come from the germline V gene. CDR3 amino acids: CASSPQSYRETQYF. For the CDR3, the DNA is TGTGCCAGCTCACCACAGTCTTACAGGGAGACCCAGTACTTC.

Written as DNA, the CDR3 is TGTGCCAGCAATCCGGGACAGGGGCGTCCCCAGCATTTT. Translated: CASNPGQGRPQHF. The V and J genes are TRBV6-5 and TRBJ1-5; 10 positions agree with TRBD1. Trimming took 7 bases from V and 10 from J; bases not matched to a gene: 7. This CDR3 contains 13 residues. The germline V gene has CDR1 MNHEY and CDR2 SVGAGI.

The genes are TRBV28 and TRBJ2-7; D perhaps matches TRBD2 (5 bases). The ends were cut back, 10 bases at V and 4 bases at J, with 23 bases in the middle. Germline V gene lookup returns CDR1 MDHEN and CDR2 SYDVKM. CDR3 length: 15 amino acids. Here the CDR3 DNA reads TGTGCCACACATTCAACTGGAGGCCAGACATACGAGCAGTACTTC. It specifies CATHSTGGQTYEQYF.

This chain uses TRBV28 with TRBJ2-5, with D maybe TRBD1 (6 bases). Per germline, CDR1 MDHEN and CDR2 SYDVKM. Trimming stripped 6 bases from V and 3 bases from J, with 14 bases between. The CDR3 length is 14 residues. CDR3 nucleotides: TGTGCCAGCAGAACAACAGGGAGAAAAGAGACCCAGTACTTC. As protein: CASRTTGRKETQYF.